These T cell receptor beta chains were read from a single sample in a study of CD8 T cells in Susac syndrome. TCRdb fed the immunoSEQ multiplex PCR reads into MiXCR, producing one record per CDR3 protein. This sample yields 70,000 to 100,000 distinct CDR3 sequences, of which around 93% are seen a single time; 0.3% to 0.4% belongs to the top ten. Sequenced: CD8+ T cells from PBMCs. The source of these receptors is a human donor in good health. CDR3s include the opening cysteine and the closing phenylalanine or tryptophan. Each record gives: D gene, CDR3 length, J gene, clone size, V gene, CDR3 protein, CDR3 DNA. A D gene is named only where the DNA matches it firmly. Size is omitted from some rows. Given values are once, few, many or a class for expanded clones.

>NA|15|TRBJ1-1|NA|TRBV27
CASSSHAGRGTEAFF
TGTGCCAGCAGTTCCCACGCCGGCAGGGGCACTGAAGCTTTCTTT
>NA|16|TRBJ2-3|NA|TRBV5-1
CASSLAFLPYTDTQYF
TGCGCCAGCAGCTTGGCATTCCTGCCTTACACAGATACGCAGTATTTT
>NA|13|TRBJ2-2|NA|TRBV9
CASSVEGTGELFF
TGTGCCAGCAGCGTAGAGGGAACCGGGGAGCTGTTTTTT
>NA|13|TRBJ1-1|NA|TRBV6-1
CASTGRMNTEAFF
TGTGCCAGCACGGGGAGGATGAACACTGAAGCTTTCTTT
>NA|14|TRBJ2-5|NA|TRBV4-1
CASSQVGAGETQYF
TGCGCCAGCAGCCAAGTGGGGGCAGGTGAGACCCAGTACTTC
>TRBD2|18|TRBJ2-2|NA|TRBV4-2
CASSQDPGGAENTGELFF
TGTGCCAGCAGCCAAGACCCCGGGGGGGCCGAGAACACCGGGGAGCTGTTTTTT
>NA|13|TRBJ1-2|NA|TRBV6-6
CASSPDTNYGYTF
TGTGCCAGCAGCCCTGACACCAACTATGGCTACACCTTC
>NA|15|TRBJ2-5|NA|TRBV14
CASSQILGAEETQYF
TGTGCCAGCAGCCAGATACTTGGAGCCGAGGAGACCCAGTACTTC
>NA|18|TRBJ2-2|NA|TRBV7-3
CASSSNLNKPPPAGELFF
TGTGCCAGCAGCTCCAACCTTAATAAGCCCCCACCGGCCGGGGAGCTGTTTTTT
>NA|12|TRBJ2-2|NA|TRBV9
CASSVSNGELFF
TGTGCCAGCAGCGTATCAAACGGGGAGCTGTTTTTT
>NA|13|TRBJ2-7|NA|TRBV30
CAWSEELWNEQYF
TGTGCCTGGAGTGAAGAGCTTTGGAACGAGCAGTACTTC
>NA|16|TRBJ2-1|NA|TRBV7-2
CASSSLRPLHHNEQFF
TGTGCCAGCAGCTCTCTCCGACCTTTACACCACAATGAGCAGTTCTTC
>NA|15|TRBJ2-7|once|TRBV30
CASGHGLSGYYEQYF
TGTGCCTCAGGCCACGGATTGTCAGGCTACTACGAGCAGTACTTC
>NA|15|TRBJ2-2|once|TRBV3-1
CASSQASRHTGELFF
TGTGCCAGCAGCCAGGCTAGTCGTCACACCGGGGAGCTGTTTTTT
>NA|14|TRBJ2-5|NA|TRBV27
CASSRTGTQETQYF
TGTGCCAGCAGTCGGACCGGGACGCAAGAGACCCAGTACTTC
>NA|13|TRBJ2-2|NA|TRBV5-5
CASSLLNTGELFF
TGTGCCAGCAGCTTACTGAACACCGGGGAGCTGTTTTTT
>NA|10|TRBJ2-1|NA|TRBV2
CASSTTGEFF
TGCGCCAGCAGTACGACAGGCGAGTTCTTC
>NA|16|TRBJ1-1|NA|TRBV2
CASSDSLRYGHTEAFF
TGTGCCAGCAGTGACTCTCTGCGGTATGGTCACACTGAAGCTTTCTTT
>NA|17|TRBJ2-3|NA|TRBV19
CASSLAGAREITDTQYF
TGTGCCAGTAGTCTCGCGGGGGCCAGGGAAATCACAGATACGCAGTATTTT
>TRBD1|15|TRBJ1-2|NA|TRBV19
CASSIPGQGADGYTF
TGTGCCAGTAGTATTCCGGGACAGGGGGCTGACGGCTACACCTTC
>TRBD1|14|TRBJ2-7|NA|TRBV5-1
CASSLSTGNYEQYF
TGCGCCAGCAGCCTATCGACAGGGAACTACGAGCAGTACTTC
>NA|11|TRBJ1-1|NA|TRBV29-1
CSVEKETEAFF
TGCAGCGTTGAAAAAGAGACTGAAGCTTTCTTT
>NA|16|TRBJ2-3|NA|TRBV6-1
CASSEEGKESPDTQYF
TGTGCCAGCAGTGAAGAGGGGAAAGAGTCCCCAGATACGCAGTATTTT
>NA|15|TRBJ1-1|NA|TRBV3-1
CASSHGGLRDTEAFF
TGTGCCAGCAGCCATGGGGGCCTAAGGGACACTGAAGCTTTCTTT
>NA|14|TRBJ2-7|NA|TRBV11-2
CASSLRDRTNEQYF
TGTGCCAGCAGCTTGCGGGACAGAACAAACGAGCAGTACTTC
>TRBD1|16|TRBJ2-5|NA|TRBV3-1
CASSQGGQGASETQYF
TGTGCCAGCAGCCAAGGGGGACAGGGGGCGAGTGAGACCCAGTACTTC
>NA|16|TRBJ2-7|once|TRBV6-1
CASSEAPRDGIYEQYF
TGTGCCAGCAGTGAAGCGCCCCGGGACGGGATATACGAGCAGTACTTC
>TRBD1|14|TRBJ1-2|NA|TRBV7-9
CASSDGTGADGYTF
TGTGCCAGCAGCGACGGGACAGGGGCTGATGGCTACACCTTC
>NA|10|TRBJ1-2|NA|TRBV20-1
CSATDYGYTF
TGCAGTGCTACTGACTATGGCTACACCTTC
>NA|12|TRBJ2-7|NA|TRBV6-1
CASTTGSYEQYF
TGTGCCAGTACGACAGGTTCCTACGAGCAGTACTTC
>TRBD1|15|TRBJ1-1|NA|TRBV5-1
CASSAYRGRSTEAFF
TGCGCCAGCAGCGCCTACAGGGGGCGCAGCACTGAAGCTTTCTTT
>NA|12|TRBJ1-2|NA|TRBV29-1
CSVDLGIYGYTF
TGCAGCGTTGACCTGGGGATCTATGGCTACACCTTC
>NA|12|TRBJ1-1|NA|TRBV7-2
CASTPGYTEAFF
TGTGCCAGCACCCCAGGATACACTGAAGCTTTCTTT
>TRBD2|15|TRBJ2-3|NA|TRBV14
CASGLLAGGRDTQYF
TGTGCCAGCGGCCTTCTAGCGGGGGGTCGGGATACGCAGTATTTT
>TRBD2|13|TRBJ2-1|NA|TRBV13
CASTQTSGGGPFF
TGTGCCAGCACTCAAACTAGCGGGGGGGGTCCGTTCTTC
>NA|16|TRBJ1-1|NA|TRBV12-3/TRBV12-4
CASSWSPTGYGTEAFF
TGTGCCAGCAGTTGGAGTCCTACAGGGTACGGAACTGAAGCTTTCTTT
>NA|12|TRBJ2-7|NA|TRBV30
CAWDRSVLEQYF
TGTGCCTGGGACAGATCGGTCCTCGAGCAGTACTTC
>TRBD2|13|TRBJ2-1|NA|TRBV14
CASSILRGDEQFF
TGTGCCAGCAGTATTCTCCGGGGGGATGAGCAGTTCTTC
>NA|12|TRBJ2-7|once|TRBV7-8
CASSASPYEQYF
TGTGCCAGCAGTGCTTCCCCTTACGAGCAGTACTTC
>NA|15|TRBJ1-1|NA|TRBV5-6
CASSRGAYMNTEAFF
TGTGCCAGCAGCCGGGGCGCCTACATGAACACTGAAGCTTTCTTT
>TRBD1|15|TRBJ2-7|NA|TRBV15
CATSSRDREVHEQYF
TGTGCCACCAGCAGTAGGGACAGGGAGGTCCACGAGCAGTACTTC
>NA|14|TRBJ2-2|NA|TRBV12-3/TRBV12-4
CASSSGLYTGELFF
TGTGCCAGCAGTTCTGGACTTTACACCGGGGAGCTGTTTTTT
>TRBD1|13|TRBJ1-1|few|TRBV3-1
CASSSTGDTEAFF
TGTGCCAGCAGCTCTACAGGGGACACTGAAGCTTTCTTT
>NA|13|TRBJ1-1|once|TRBV12-3/TRBV12-4
CASSRWAGTEAFF
TGTGCCAGCAGTCGTTGGGCGGGCACTGAAGCTTTCTTT
>TRBD1|15|TRBJ1-5|NA|TRBV2
CASSADRGGNQPQHF
TGTGCCAGCAGTGCAGACAGGGGGGGCAATCAGCCCCAGCATTTT
>TRBD1|14|TRBJ1-2|NA|TRBV7-9
CASSPGTGPYGYTF
TGTGCCAGCAGCCCCGGGACAGGGCCCTATGGCTACACCTTC
>NA|11|TRBJ1-2|NA|TRBV25-1
CASSEGTGYTF
TGTGCCAGCAGTGAGGGGACAGGCTACACCTTC
>TRBD1|14|TRBJ1-1|NA|TRBV29-1
CSLIPGQGSTEAFF
TGCAGCCTCATCCCGGGACAGGGTAGCACTGAAGCTTTCTTT
>NA|11|TRBJ1-2|NA|TRBV29-1
CSVITNGGYTF
TGCAGCGTTATCACAAACGGCGGCTACACCTTC
>NA|13|TRBJ2-5|NA|TRBV19
CASSWDEEETQYF
TGTGCCAGTAGTTGGGACGAGGAAGAGACCCAGTACTTC
>NA|15|TRBJ2-7|NA|TRBV4-1
CASSQRARIAYEQYF
TGCGCCAGCAGCCAAAGGGCAAGGATCGCCTACGAGCAGTACTTC
>NA|13|TRBJ1-2|NA|TRBV6-5
CASSYSKRDGYTF
TGTGCCAGCAGTTACTCGAAAAGAGATGGCTACACCTTC
>NA|11|TRBJ2-2|NA|TRBV9
CASSVPGELFF
TGTGCCAGCAGCGTACCCGGGGAGCTGTTTTTT
>TRBD1|14|TRBJ1-2|NA|TRBV6-1
CASSTDGGGTGYTF
TGTGCCAGCAGTACGGATGGAGGGGGCACGGGCTACACCTTC
>NA|14|TRBJ2-7|NA|TRBV27
CASSLGLSHYEQYF
TGTGCCAGCAGTTTGGGCCTTTCGCATTACGAGCAGTACTTC
>TRBD1|15|TRBJ2-1|NA|TRBV12-3/TRBV12-4
CASRDAQGAYNEQFF
TGTGCCAGCAGAGATGCCCAGGGGGCCTACAATGAGCAGTTCTTC
>NA|13|TRBJ2-1|NA|TRBV5-6
CAAGRASYNEQFF
TGTGCCGCAGGACGGGCTTCCTACAATGAGCAGTTCTTC
>TRBD1|12|TRBJ1-1|NA|TRBV30
CAWLGGFPEAFF
TGTGCCTGGCTAGGGGGCTTCCCTGAAGCTTTCTTT
>TRBD2|15|TRBJ2-1|NA|TRBV11-3
CASSSEPGGDAMIFF
TGTGCCAGCAGCTCTGAGCCCGGGGGGGACGCGATGATTTTCTTC